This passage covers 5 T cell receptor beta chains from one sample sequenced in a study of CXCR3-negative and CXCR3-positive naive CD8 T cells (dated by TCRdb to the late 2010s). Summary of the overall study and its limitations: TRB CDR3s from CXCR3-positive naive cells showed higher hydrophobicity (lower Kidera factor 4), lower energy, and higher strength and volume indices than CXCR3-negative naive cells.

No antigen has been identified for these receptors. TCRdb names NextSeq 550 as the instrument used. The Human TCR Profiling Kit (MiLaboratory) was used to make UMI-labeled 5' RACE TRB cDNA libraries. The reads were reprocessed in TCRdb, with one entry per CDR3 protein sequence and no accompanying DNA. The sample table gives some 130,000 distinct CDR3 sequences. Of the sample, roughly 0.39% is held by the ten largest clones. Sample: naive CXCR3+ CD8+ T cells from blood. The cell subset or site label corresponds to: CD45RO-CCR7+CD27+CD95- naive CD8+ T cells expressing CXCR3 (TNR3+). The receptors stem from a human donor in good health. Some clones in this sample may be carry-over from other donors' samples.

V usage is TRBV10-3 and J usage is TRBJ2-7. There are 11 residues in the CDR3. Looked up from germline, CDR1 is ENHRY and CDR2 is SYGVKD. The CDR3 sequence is CAIRVSYEQYF.

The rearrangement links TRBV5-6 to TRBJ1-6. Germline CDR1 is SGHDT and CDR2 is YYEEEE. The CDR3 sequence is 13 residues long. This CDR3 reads CASSLGGNSPLHF.

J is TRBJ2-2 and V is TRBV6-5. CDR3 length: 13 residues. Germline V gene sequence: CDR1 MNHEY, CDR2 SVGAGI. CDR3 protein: CASSYMNTGELFF.

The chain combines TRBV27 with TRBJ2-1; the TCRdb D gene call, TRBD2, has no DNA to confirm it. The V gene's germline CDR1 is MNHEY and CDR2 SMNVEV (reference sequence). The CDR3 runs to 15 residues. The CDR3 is CASSSGLADYNEQFF.

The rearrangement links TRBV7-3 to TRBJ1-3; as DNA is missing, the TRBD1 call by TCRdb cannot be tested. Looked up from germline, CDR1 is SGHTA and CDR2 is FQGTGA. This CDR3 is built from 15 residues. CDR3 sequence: CASSLCRAVGNTIYF.